This T cell receptor (beta chain) emerged from a study of shared clonotypes between healthy human individuals. Broader study findings: Read depth was anticipated to influence clonotype sharing among donors. Estimated richness values were generally larger in naive subsets than in memory subsets.

V lost 5 bases and J lost 3; bases outside the gene matches: 8. Germline CDR1 SGHRS, CDR2 YFSETQ. This CDR3 region has 15 residues. A few counts support this clone. What it binds is not known. In the authors' workflow: Filtering differed since immunoSEQ provided only junctions, with no quality scores. Clones were read by immunoSEQ multiplex PCR, and TCRdb kept only the in-frame ones, dropping some. That table furnishes V, J and clone size, whereas the DNA furnished D and trimming. In the table there are approximately 980,000 clones, about three quarters of which are singletons. The J gene is TRBJ2-7, the V gene TRBV5-1; 10 nucleotides match TRBD2. This TCR came from a young man in good health. Sequenced: memory CD4+ T cells sorted from blood. As to subset: CD45RA-negative fraction. The CDR3 region is CASRTGTSELYEQYF. CDR3 bases: TGCGCCAGCAGGACCGGGACTAGCGAGCTCTACGAGCAGTACTTC.